Reported below is one TCR beta chain. Its antigen is not known. Other DNA variants within this sample encode the same CDR3. This entry belongs to a study of shared clonotypes between healthy human individuals. The CDR3 covers 15 residues. Germline-derived CDR1 and CDR2 are SGHTA and FQGNSA. V was trimmed by 1 base and J by 2 bases, leaving 12 bases between them. Memory CD4+ cells were the fraction left after CD45RA+ naive selection. Produced via immunoSEQ multiplex PCR; TCRdb's table is partial and in-frame only. The sample lists 550,000 to 700,000 clones, 55% to 85% seen once, with 1.5% to 2% in the top ten. Study outcomes and limitations: In this cohort, only blood was sampled, and tissue repertoires likely differ.

Sequenced: memory CD4+ T cells sorted from blood. Subset of the sample: CD45RA-negative fraction. The TCR originated in a woman in her 30s in good health. The V and J genes are TRBV7-2 and TRBJ2-7; the D is unclear. CDR3 in DNA: TGTGCCAGCAGCTTAGGGCCGGCGGCGACCTACGAGCAGTACTTC. Translated, it gives CASSLGPAATYEQYF.